One and the same sample provided the 16 T cell receptor beta chains below, sequenced in a study of blood T cell repertoires in COVID-19. Only in-frame clones appear in the TCRdb table, and some are missing; sequencing was by immunoSEQ multiplex PCR. The sample has 300,000 to 400,000 clones, 65% to 90% seen once. Sequencing input: PBMCs or T cells enriched from blood (not recorded which). The receptors originated from a woman aged 35 to 49 with acute COVID-19.

The chain links TRBV6-2 or TRBV6-3 to TRBJ1-4, with no clear D. The CDR3 sequence is 17 residues long. CDR1 is MNHEY and CDR2 is SVGEGT in the germline V gene. Trimming took off 0 bases at V and 0 bases at J, with 11 bases between the two ends. The CDR3 loop is CASSYSRRDPTNEKLFF. The CDR3 region has the DNA TGTGCCAGCAGTTACTCGAGGAGGGATCCAACTAATGAAAAACTGTTTTTT.

The chain links TRBV28 to TRBJ1-5, with 7 bases lining up with TRBD1. Per the germline V gene, CDR1 is MDHEN and CDR2 is SYDVKM. The V and J ends lost 3 bases and 4 bases, in that order; junction bases with no gene match: 3. The CDR3 sequence is 14 residues long. The CDR3: CASSFRQGNQPQHF. In DNA form, the CDR3 reads TGTGCCAGCAGTTTTAGACAGGGAAATCAGCCCCAGCATTTT.

The J gene is TRBJ1-2, the V gene TRBV11-2; 10 positions match TRBD1. The V gene end was trimmed by 1 base and the J gene end by 8 bases; junction bases not matched to a gene: 10. The germline V gene has CDR1 SGHAT and CDR2 FQNNGV. The CDR3 extends over 16 amino acids. The CDR3 region has the DNA TGTGCCAGCAGCTTAGTATCGAGACAGGGGGCACTGGGCTACACCTTC. Protein sequence: CASSLVSRQGALGYTF.

The chain joins TRBV28 to TRBJ2-7; 8 nucleotides align to TRBD1. The J segment lost 0 bases and the V segment lost 5 bases, leaving 12 bases of the junction unmatched. The CDR3 length is 17 residues. Germline V lookup: CDR1 MDHEN, CDR2 SYDVKM. CDR3 amino acids: CASSQDRVGPNSYEQYF. The DNA for the CDR3 is TGTGCCAGCAGTCAGGACAGGGTTGGGCCCAACTCCTACGAGCAGTACTTC.

CDR3 sequence (DNA): TGTGCCAGCAGCGAGTCAGGGTCCACTGAAGCTTTCTTT. Translating gives CASSESGSTEAFF. This sequence joins TRBV2 and TRBJ1-1; D possibly corresponds to TRBD1 (5 bases). There are 13 residues in the CDR3. V gave up 6 bases and J gave up 4 bases, with 12 bases separating them. The germline V gene has CDR1 SNHLY and CDR2 FYNNEI. The complete variable domain, with remaining parts taken from reference TRBV2 and TRBJ1-1, reads EPEVTQTPSHQVTQMGQEVILRCVPISNHLYFYWYRQILGQKVEFLVSFYNNEISEKSEIFDDQFSVERPDGSNFTLKIRSTKLEDSAMYFCASSESGSTEAFFGQGTRLTVV.

The chain carries TRBV7-2 and TRBJ2-2, with D perhaps matching TRBD1 (5 bases). Germline CDR1 reads SGHTA; CDR2 reads FQGNSA. Trimming took 1 base from V and 5 from J, leaving 11 bases between them. The CDR3 runs to 15 residues. The CDR3, as DNA: TGTGCCAGCAGCTTAGGACAGATTTTTACCGGGGAGCTGTTTTTT. This encodes CASSLGQIFTGELFF.

V is TRBV6-5 and J is TRBJ1-6, with TRBD1 matching over 9 bases. CDR1 and CDR2 (germline): MNHEY, SVGAGI. V dropped 7 bases and J dropped 9; count of bases not matched to a gene: 7. The CDR3 is 14 residues long. Here the CDR3 reads CASTTGGPGSPLHF. The DNA of the CDR3 is TGTGCCAGCACGACAGGGGGTCCGGGTTCACCCCTCCACTTT.

The gene calls are TRBV5-1 and TRBJ1-1; D is unclear. V was shortened by 0 bases and J by 3 bases, with 6 bases between the two germline ends. Germline lookup yields CDR1 SGHRS and CDR2 YFSETQ. The CDR3 contains 13 residues. CDR3 amino acids: CASSLGEYTEAFF. The CDR3 DNA is TGCGCCAGCAGCTTGGGAGAATACACTGAAGCTTTCTTT.

V gene TRBV2 combines with J gene TRBJ1-1; TRBD1 is a possible D gene (6 bases). The germline V gene encodes CDR1 SNHLY and CDR2 FYNNEI. Trimming stripped 7 bases from V and 4 bases from J, with 19 bases between. The CDR3 extends over 15 amino acids. The CDR3: CASIRGGESGTEAFF. DNA of the CDR3: TGTGCCAGCATTAGAGGGGGGGAGTCGGGCACTGAAGCTTTCTTT.

The gene calls are TRBV10-3 and TRBJ2-7; possible D gene TRBD2, 6 bases. With 0 bases removed from V and 2 bases from J, the gap between germline ends came to 8 bases. The CDR3 totals 14 residues. Germline V gives CDR1 ENHRY, CDR2 SYGVKD. The CDR3 spells CAISESSGAYEQYF. DNA of the CDR3: TGTGCCATCAGTGAGTCCTCGGGAGCCTACGAGCAGTACTTC.

This chain joins TRBV6-6 and TRBJ1-5, with no clear D. Germline V gives CDR1 MNHNY, CDR2 SVGAGI (reference sequence). Trimming took off 0 bases at V and 0 bases at J, with 6 bases between the two ends. The CDR3 has 15 residues. In DNA, the CDR3 is TGTGCCAGCAGTTACTCGATAGATAGCAATCAGCCCCAGCATTTT. Translated: CASSYSIDSNQPQHF.

In regard to this clone: In the same sample, other DNA sequences code for this CDR3. The gene calls are TRBV7-2 and TRBJ2-7; D is possibly TRBD1 (6 bases). V was shortened by 1 base and J by 4 bases, with 11 bases between the two germline ends. Germline-derived CDR1 and CDR2 are SGHTA and FQGNSA. CDR3 length: 14 amino acids. The CDR3 bases are TGTGCCAGCAGCTTAGTGGGGGCTTCATACGAGCAGTACTTC. It yields the protein CASSLVGASYEQYF.

CDR3 sequence reads: CASSRTGSGGSPLHF. The CDR3 coding sequence is TGTGCCAGCAGCCGTACAGGGTCCGGTGGTTCACCCCTCCACTTT. The genes are TRBV6-2 or TRBV6-3 and TRBJ1-6, with TRBD1 as a possible D gene (6 bases). CDR1 and CDR2 (germline): MNHEY, SVGEGT. The ends were cut back, 6 bases at V and 9 bases at J, with 18 bases in the middle. The CDR3 totals 15 residues.

Written as DNA, the CDR3 is TGTGCCAGCAGTTACCCTACTAGCCAGAGGGCCAATGAGCAGTTCTTC. It translates to CASSYPTSQRANEQFF. The chain carries TRBV6-6 and TRBJ2-1, with D possibly matching TRBD2 (6 bases). In germline, CDR1 is MNHNY, CDR2 SVGAGI (reference sequence). The CDR3 spans 16 residues. Trimming removed 2 bases from V and 6 bases from J, with 17 bases in between.

CDR3 in DNA: TGCAGTGCTAGTATACAGGGTGATACGCAGTATTTT. Encoded protein: CSASIQGDTQYF. The chain uses TRBV20-1 and TRBJ2-3, with a tentative D call TRBD1 (6 bases). V lost 3 bases to trimming and J lost 6 bases, with 10 bases between them. Germline V CDR1 and CDR2: DFQATT, SNEGSKA (reference sequence). CDR3 length equals 12 residues.

The chain employs TRBV6-2 or TRBV6-3 and TRBJ2-5; D possibly corresponds to TRBD2 (5 bases). The germline V gene encodes CDR1 MNHEY and CDR2 SVGEGT. This CDR3 has 16 amino acids. Trimming cost V 5 bases and J 0 bases, with 16 bases left between them. CDR3 coding DNA: TGTGCCAGCAGTACTCGGACGGGAAAGTACCAAGAGACCCAGTACTTC. Amino acids: CASSTRTGKYQETQYF.